This TCR beta chain was identified during a study of blood T cell repertoires in COVID-19. At the level of the study: Specimens from acute and convalescent COVID-19 originated in the United States, Italy and Spain. In each case, the material was cDNA or gDNA derived from T cells, B-cell-depleted T cells, or PBMCs.

Authors' data handling: Estimated nucleated cell counts came from reference gene primer amplification. Sequencing was performed with immunoSEQ multiplex PCR; in TCRdb, only in-frame clones are kept and a portion is missing. V and J calls plus clone size are reproduced from that table; the DNA served to infer D and trimming. The table includes under 150,000 clones, 75% to 90% detected once. Germline V gene data show CDR1 as LNHDA and CDR2 as SQIVND (reference sequence). Trimming took 0 bases from V and 1 from J, leaving 16 bases between them. The CDR3 runs 18 residues. Seattle's cohort entered during active infection and was followed longitudinally.

The chain carries TRBV19 and TRBJ1-5; the D gene is possibly TRBD1 (6 bases). Sequenced sample: peripheral blood. The clonotype originates from a woman aged 55-70 years with COVID-19, enrolled during active disease. CDR3 nucleotide sequence: TGTGCCAGTAGTATAGAATTGGGACACACGGGGAGCAATCAGCCCCAGCATTTT. Its translation is CASSIELGHTGSNQPQHF.